This T cell receptor (beta chain) was found in a study of shared clonotypes between healthy human individuals. Study conclusions and caveats: A handful of donors showed sharing of approximately 5% of naive CD4 clonotypes.

Turning to this clone: What it binds is unknown.

Germline V gives CDR1 LNHDA, CDR2 SQIVND (reference sequence). Trimming cost V 3 bases and J 4 bases, with 6 bases left between them. CDR3 length: 13 amino acids. The authors divided CD4+ cells into CD45RA+ naive and CD45RA-negative memory subsets. Assay: immunoSEQ multiplex PCR; the TCRdb copy retains only in-frame clones and omits some. Of a few million clones in the sample, about 90% were seen once. This chain connects TRBV19 to TRBJ2-2; no firm D call. The sequence derives from a young man in good health. Some clones in this sample may be carry-over from other donors' samples. Sequenced: naive CD4+ T cells from PBMCs. Described subset: CD45RA+ positively selected. This chain's CDR3 is CASSMWATGELFF. Here the CDR3 DNA reads TGTGCCAGTAGTATGTGGGCCACCGGGGAGCTGTTTTTT.